This is a list of T cell receptor beta chains from one sample in a study of T cell repertoires in cytomegalovirus infection. No antigen has been identified for these receptors. TCRdb reprocessed the reads with MiXCR, giving one entry per CDR3 protein. Among about 890,000 distinct CDR3 sequences listed, roughly 31% were seen once. The input for sequencing was cultured CD8+ T cells from PBMCs, taken from culture after CMV antigen stimulation. The receptor source for this set is a human donor in good health (CMV status not recorded). Some clones in this sample may be carry-over from other donors' samples. CDR3s include the opening cysteine and the closing phenylalanine or tryptophan. A D gene is named only where the DNA matches it firmly. A row's size may be missing; if present it is once, few, many or a size class.

v_call	d_call	clone_size	cdr3_length	j_call	cdr3_aa	cdr3_nt
TRBV5-1	TRBD1	few	16	TRBJ1-6	CASTASLGQGNSPLHF	TGCGCCAGCACCGCATCTCTAGGACAGGGGAATTCACCCCTCCACTTT
TRBV12-5	-	-	18	TRBJ2-3	CASGLAPPDRTGWDTQYF	TGTGCTAGTGGTTTGGCTCCACCCGACAGGACTGGATGGGATACGCAGTATTTT
TRBV12-3/TRBV12-4	-	-	13	TRBJ2-1	CASTLGRWNEQFF	TGTGCCAGCACCTTGGGGAGGTGGAATGAGCAGTTCTTC
TRBV5-1	-	few	13	TRBJ1-1	CASSLAVTTEAFF	TGCGCCAGCAGCTTGGCCGTCACAACTGAAGCTTTCTTT
TRBV11-2	TRBD1	-	15	TRBJ1-2	CASSFPTGGNYGYTF	TGTGCCAGCAGCTTCCCGACAGGGGGAAACTATGGCTACACCTTC
TRBV12-3/TRBV12-4	TRBD1	-	15	TRBJ2-7	CASSRYRGIEDEQYF	TGTGCCAGCAGTAGATACAGGGGGATTGAGGACGAGCAGTACTTC
TRBV5-5	-	-	14	TRBJ1-5	CASSLGAPLQPQHF	TGTGCCAGCAGCTTGGGCGCCCCACTTCAGCCCCAGCATTTT
TRBV7-6	-	few	13	TRBJ1-5	CASSLAKAQPQHF	TGTGCCAGCAGCTTAGCGAAGGCTCAGCCCCAGCATTTT
TRBV27	-	-	17	TRBJ2-2	CASAPHPGRTNTGELFF	TGTGCCAGCGCCCCCCACCCGGGACGTACGAACACCGGGGAGCTGTTTTTT
TRBV5-1	TRBD2	few	15	TRBJ2-3	CASSYLAGVTDTQYF	TGCGCCAGCAGCTACCTAGCGGGGGTCACAGATACGCAGTATTTT
TRBV7-2	TRBD2	many	16	TRBJ2-7	CASSDRGAGAIYEQYF	TGTGCCAGCAGCGATAGAGGAGCGGGGGCTATCTACGAGCAGTACTTC
TRBV7-2	TRBD1	many	15	TRBJ1-2	CASRTRDRGLDGYTF	TGTGCCAGCAGAACCCGGGACAGGGGGCTAGATGGCTACACCTTC
TRBV7-9	-	many	14	TRBJ2-7	CASSLGASAYEQYF	TGTGCCAGCAGCTTAGGAGCTAGCGCCTACGAGCAGTACTTC
TRBV27	TRBD2	few	15	TRBJ2-1	CASSPGGGSGNEQFF	TGTGCCAGCAGCCCGGGGGGTGGATCCGGCAATGAGCAGTTCTTC
TRBV6-2/TRBV6-3	-	-	12	TRBJ2-7	CASSPDTAEQYF	TGTGCCAGCAGCCCAGACACCGCGGAGCAGTACTTC
TRBV10-2	-	few	10	TRBJ2-7	CASGTNEQYF	TGCGCCAGCGGGACCAACGAGCAGTACTTC
TRBV6-2/TRBV6-3	TRBD1	-	17	TRBJ2-1	CASSYPDRGHADNEQFF	TGTGCCAGCAGTTACCCAGACAGGGGACACGCCGACAATGAGCAGTTCTTC
TRBV28	-	-	12	TRBJ2-2	CASSLFYGELFF	TGTGCCAGCAGTTTATTCTACGGGGAGCTGTTTTTT
TRBV19	TRBD1	-	14	TRBJ1-5	CASSQGANNQPQHF	TGTGCCAGTAGTCAGGGGGCGAACAATCAGCCCCAGCATTTT
TRBV25-1	-	-	14	TRBJ2-5	CASSELSLQETQYF	TGTGCCAGCAGTGAATTAAGCCTCCAAGAGACCCAGTACTTC
TRBV19	-	-	15	TRBJ2-1	CASSPSDRSYNEQFF	TGTGCCAGTAGCCCTAGCGATCGCTCCTACAATGAGCAGTTCTTC
TRBV12-3/TRBV12-4	-	few	12	TRBJ1-6	CASSLEDRSLHF	TGTGCCAGCAGTTTAGAAGACAGGTCCCTCCACTTT
TRBV4-3	-	few	16	TRBJ1-1	CASSQDWAVWNTEAFF	TGCGCCAGCAGCCAAGATTGGGCAGTATGGAACACTGAAGCTTTCTTT
TRBV6-5	-	few	13	TRBJ1-2	CASSYSGQDGYTF	TGTGCCAGCAGTTACTCGGGGCAGGATGGCTACACCTTC
TRBV7-6	-	few	14	TRBJ2-4	CASSLVVRENIQYF	TGTGCCAGCAGCTTAGTGGTCAGAGAAAACATTCAGTACTTC
TRBV20-1	-	few	14	TRBJ1-6	CSARHRGVDSPLHF	TGCAGTGCTAGGCATCGGGGGGTCGATTCACCCCTCCACTTT
TRBV4-1	-	-	16	TRBJ2-7	CASSQGLELVTYEQYF	TGCGCCAGCAGCCAGGGACTCGAACTGGTAACCTACGAGCAGTACTTC
TRBV6-6	TRBD1	-	15	TRBJ1-1	CASSYGTGRFTEAFF	TGTGCCAGCAGTTACGGGACAGGGAGGTTTACTGAAGCTTTCTTT